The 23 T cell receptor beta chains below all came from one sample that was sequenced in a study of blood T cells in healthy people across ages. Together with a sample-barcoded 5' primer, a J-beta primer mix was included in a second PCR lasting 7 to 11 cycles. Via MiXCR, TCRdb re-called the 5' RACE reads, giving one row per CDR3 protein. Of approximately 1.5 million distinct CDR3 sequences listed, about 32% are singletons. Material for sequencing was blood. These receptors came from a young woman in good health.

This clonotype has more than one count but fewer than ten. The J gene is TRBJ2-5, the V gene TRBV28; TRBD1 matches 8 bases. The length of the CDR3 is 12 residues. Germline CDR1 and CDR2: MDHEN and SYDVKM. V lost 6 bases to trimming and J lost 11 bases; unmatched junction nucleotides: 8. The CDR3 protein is CASSLTGGRQYF. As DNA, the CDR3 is TGTGCCAGCAGCCTTACAGGGGGGAGGCAGTACTTC.

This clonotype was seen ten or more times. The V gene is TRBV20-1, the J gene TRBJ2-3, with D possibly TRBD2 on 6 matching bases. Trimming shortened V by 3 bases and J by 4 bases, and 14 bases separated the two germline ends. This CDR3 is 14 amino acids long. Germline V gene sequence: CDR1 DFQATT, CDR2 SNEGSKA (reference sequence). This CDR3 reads CSARGSSAPDTQYF. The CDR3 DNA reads TGCAGTGCTAGGGGGTCTAGCGCCCCAGATACGCAGTATTTT.

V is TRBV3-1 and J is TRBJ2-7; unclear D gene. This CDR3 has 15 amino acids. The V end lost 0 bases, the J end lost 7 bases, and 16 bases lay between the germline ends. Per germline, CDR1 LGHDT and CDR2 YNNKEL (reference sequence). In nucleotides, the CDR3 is TGTGCCAGCAGCCAAGAACTCGTAGTATACAATGAGCAGTACTTC. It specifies CASSQELVVYNEQYF.

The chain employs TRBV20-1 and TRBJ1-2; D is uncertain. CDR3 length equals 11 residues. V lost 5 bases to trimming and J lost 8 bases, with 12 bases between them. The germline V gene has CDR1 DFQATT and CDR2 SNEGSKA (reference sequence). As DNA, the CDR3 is TGCAGTGCTTTCGACAACGAAGGCTACACCTTC. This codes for CSAFDNEGYTF.

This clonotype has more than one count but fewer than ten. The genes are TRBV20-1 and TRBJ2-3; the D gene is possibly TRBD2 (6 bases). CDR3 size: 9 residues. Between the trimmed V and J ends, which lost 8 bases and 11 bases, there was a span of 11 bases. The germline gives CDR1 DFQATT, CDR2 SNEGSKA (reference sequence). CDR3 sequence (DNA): TGCAGTACTCGGGAGATGCAGTATTTT. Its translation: CSTREMQYF.

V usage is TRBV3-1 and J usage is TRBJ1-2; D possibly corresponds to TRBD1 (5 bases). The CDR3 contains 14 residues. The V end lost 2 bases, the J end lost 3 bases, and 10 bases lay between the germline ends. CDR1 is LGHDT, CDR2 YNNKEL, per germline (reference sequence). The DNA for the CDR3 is TGTGCCAGCAGCCAATGGGACGGTTACTATGGCTACACCTTC. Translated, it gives CASSQWDGYYGYTF.

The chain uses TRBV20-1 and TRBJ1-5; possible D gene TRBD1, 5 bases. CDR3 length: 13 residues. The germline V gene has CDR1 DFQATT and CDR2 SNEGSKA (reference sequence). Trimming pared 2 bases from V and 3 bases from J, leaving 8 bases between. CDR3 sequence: CSARRGVNQPQHF. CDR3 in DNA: TGCAGTGCTAGAAGGGGAGTCAATCAGCCCCAGCATTTT.

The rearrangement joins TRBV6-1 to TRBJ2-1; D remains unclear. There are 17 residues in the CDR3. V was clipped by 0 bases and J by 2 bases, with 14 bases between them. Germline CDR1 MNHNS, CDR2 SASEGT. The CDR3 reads CASSEARRTVTYNEQFF. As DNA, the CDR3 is TGTGCCAGCAGTGAAGCGCGAAGAACAGTAACCTACAATGAGCAGTTCTTC.

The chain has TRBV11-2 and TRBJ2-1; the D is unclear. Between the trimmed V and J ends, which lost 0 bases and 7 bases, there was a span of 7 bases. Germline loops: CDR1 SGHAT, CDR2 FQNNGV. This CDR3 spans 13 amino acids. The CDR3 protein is CASSLDSINEQFF. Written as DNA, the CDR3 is TGTGCCAGCAGCTTAGACAGCATTAATGAGCAGTTCTTC.

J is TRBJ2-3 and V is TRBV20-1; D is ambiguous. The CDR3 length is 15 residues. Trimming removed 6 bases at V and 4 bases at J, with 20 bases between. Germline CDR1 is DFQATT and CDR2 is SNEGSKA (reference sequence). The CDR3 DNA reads TGCAGTGCGTGCCGGGCCCAAGGGCTCCCAGATACGCAGTATTTT. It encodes CSACRAQGLPDTQYF.

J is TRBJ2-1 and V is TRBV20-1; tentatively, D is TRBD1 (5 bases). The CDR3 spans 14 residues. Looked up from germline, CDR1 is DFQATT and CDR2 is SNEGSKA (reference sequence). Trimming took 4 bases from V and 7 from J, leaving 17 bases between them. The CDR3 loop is CSATRTPLGNEQFF. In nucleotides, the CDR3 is TGCAGTGCTACGCGGACACCCCTGGGGAATGAGCAGTTCTTC.

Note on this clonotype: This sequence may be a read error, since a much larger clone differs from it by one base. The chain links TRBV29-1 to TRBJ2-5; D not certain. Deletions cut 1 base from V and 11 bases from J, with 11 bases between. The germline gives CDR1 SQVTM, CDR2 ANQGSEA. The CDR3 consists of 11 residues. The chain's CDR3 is CSVEGANEQYF. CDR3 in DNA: TGCAGCGTTGAAGGAGCCAATGAGCAGTACTTC.

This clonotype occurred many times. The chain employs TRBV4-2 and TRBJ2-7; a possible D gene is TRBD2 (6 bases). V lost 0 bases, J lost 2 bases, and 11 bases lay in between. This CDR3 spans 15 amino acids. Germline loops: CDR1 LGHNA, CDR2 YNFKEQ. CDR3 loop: CASSQEAGTPYEQYF. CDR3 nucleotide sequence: TGTGCCAGCAGCCAAGAAGCGGGCACCCCCTACGAGCAGTACTTC.

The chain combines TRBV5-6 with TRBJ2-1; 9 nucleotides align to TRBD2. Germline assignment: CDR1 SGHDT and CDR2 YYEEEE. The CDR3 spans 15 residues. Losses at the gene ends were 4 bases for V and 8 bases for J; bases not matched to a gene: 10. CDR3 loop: CASSPPGLAFYEQFF. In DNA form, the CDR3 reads TGTGCCAGCAGCCCGCCGGGACTAGCCTTCTATGAGCAGTTCTTC.

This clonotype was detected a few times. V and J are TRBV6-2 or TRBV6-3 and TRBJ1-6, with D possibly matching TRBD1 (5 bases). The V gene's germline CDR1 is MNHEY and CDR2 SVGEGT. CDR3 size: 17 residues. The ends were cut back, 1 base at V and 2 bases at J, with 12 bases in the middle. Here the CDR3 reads CASSYFIPTAYNSPLHF. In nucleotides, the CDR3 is TGTGCCAGCAGTTACTTCATCCCGACAGCCTATAATTCACCCCTCCACTTT.

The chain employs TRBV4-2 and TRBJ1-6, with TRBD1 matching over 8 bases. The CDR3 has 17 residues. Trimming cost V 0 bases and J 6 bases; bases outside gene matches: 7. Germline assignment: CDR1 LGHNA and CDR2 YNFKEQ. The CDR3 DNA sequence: TGTGCCAGCAGCCAAGAACCGGGACAGGTTCTTAATTCACCCCTCCACTTT. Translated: CASSQEPGQVLNSPLHF.

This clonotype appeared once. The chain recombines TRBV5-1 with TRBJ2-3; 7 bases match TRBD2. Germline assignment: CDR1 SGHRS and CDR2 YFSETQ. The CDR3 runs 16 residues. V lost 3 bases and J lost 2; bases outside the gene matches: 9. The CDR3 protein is CASSSLQRDLTDTQYF. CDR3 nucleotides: TGCGCCAGCAGCTCCCTTCAGCGGGACCTCACAGATACGCAGTATTTT.

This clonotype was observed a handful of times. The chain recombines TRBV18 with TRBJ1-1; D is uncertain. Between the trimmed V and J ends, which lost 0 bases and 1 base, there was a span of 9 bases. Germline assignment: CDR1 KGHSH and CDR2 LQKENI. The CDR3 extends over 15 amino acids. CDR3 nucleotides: TGTGCCAGCTCACCACCGGCCAGGAAGAACACTGAAGCTTTCTTT. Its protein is CASSPPARKNTEAFF. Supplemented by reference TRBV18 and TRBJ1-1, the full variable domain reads NAGVMQNPRHLVRRRGQEARLRCSPMKGHSHVYWYRQLPEEGLKFMVYLQKENIIDESGMPKERFSAEFPKEGPSILRIQQVVRGDSAAYFCASSPPARKNTEAFFGQGTRLTVV.

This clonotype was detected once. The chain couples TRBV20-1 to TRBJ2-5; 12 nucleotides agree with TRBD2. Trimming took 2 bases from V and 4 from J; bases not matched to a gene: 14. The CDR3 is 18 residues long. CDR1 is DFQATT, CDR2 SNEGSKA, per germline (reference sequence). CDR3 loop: CSARLAGGKIKHRETQYF. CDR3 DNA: TGCAGTGCTAGACTAGCGGGGGGGAAAATCAAACACAGAGAGACCCAGTACTTC.

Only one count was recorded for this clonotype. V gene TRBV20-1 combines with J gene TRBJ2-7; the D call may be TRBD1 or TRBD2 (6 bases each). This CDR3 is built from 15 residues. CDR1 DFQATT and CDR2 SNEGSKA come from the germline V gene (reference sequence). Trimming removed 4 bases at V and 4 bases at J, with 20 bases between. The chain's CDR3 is CSAIVTGRNGYEQYF. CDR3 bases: TGCAGTGCTATCGTTACAGGGAGGAATGGATACGAGCAGTACTTC.

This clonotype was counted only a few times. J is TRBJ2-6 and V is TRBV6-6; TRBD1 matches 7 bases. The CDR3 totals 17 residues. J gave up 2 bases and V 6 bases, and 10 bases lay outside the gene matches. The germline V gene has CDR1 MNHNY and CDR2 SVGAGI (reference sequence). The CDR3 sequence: CASSITGAQTGANVLTF. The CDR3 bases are TGTGCCAGCAGCATCACAGGGGCTCAGACTGGGGCCAACGTCCTGACTTTC.

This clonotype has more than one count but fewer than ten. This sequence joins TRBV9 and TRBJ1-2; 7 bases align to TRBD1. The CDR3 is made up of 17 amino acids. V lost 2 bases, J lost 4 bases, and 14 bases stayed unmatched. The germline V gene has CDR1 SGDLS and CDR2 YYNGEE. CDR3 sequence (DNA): TGTGCCAGCAGCGTTGGACAGGTCGGGATAAGAGGCTATGGCTACACCTTC. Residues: CASSVGQVGIRGYGYTF.

The CDR3 protein is CASSPNWVVGDTQYF. For the CDR3, the DNA is TGCGCCAGCAGCCCGAACTGGGTTGTGGGCGATACGCAGTATTTT. The chain joins TRBV5-1 to TRBJ2-3; no clear D gene. This CDR3 is 15 amino acids long. Germline-derived CDR1 and CDR2 are SGHRS and YFSETQ. The germline V and J ends were trimmed by 4 bases and 6 bases, with 18 bases remaining between them.